This T cell receptor (beta chain) was captured in a study of T cell repertoires in cytomegalovirus infection. Background on the study: Both a matching HLA type and CMV infection were indicated by public TCR beta signatures.

TCRdb recomputed calls from the reads with MiXCR, one row per CDR3 protein. This table holds some 320,000 distinct CDR3 sequences, more than 8% found once. The germline V gene has CDR1 SGHTA and CDR2 FQGNSA. There are 21 residues in the CDR3. Unmatched junction bases numbered 23, after V lost 4 bases and J lost 2 bases. Input material: PBMCs. This rearrangement joins TRBV7-2 to TRBJ2-3, with TRBD2 matching over 8 bases. The sequence derives from a human donor in good health (CMV status not recorded). Some clones in this sample may be carry-over from other donors' samples. CDR3 in DNA: TGTGCCAGCAGCTCCCGACCTCGTTGGGCGGGGGGCGGGGGCCTCACAGATACGCAGTATTTT. Amino acids: CASSSRPRWAGGGGLTDTQYF.